Each of the 16 T cell receptor beta chains below was sequenced from the same sample in a study of blood T cell repertoires in COVID-19. The data were produced by immunoSEQ multiplex PCR, yet TCRdb's version contains in-frame clones alone and is incomplete. The data hold 50,000 or so clones, with about 84% observed a single time. Sequencing was performed on peripheral blood. These receptors were obtained from a man aged 40-49 years with active COVID-19.

This clone was seen once. The chain links TRBV27 to TRBJ2-7, with a weak D call TRBD2 (6 bases). The CDR3 contains 16 residues. Trimming shortened V by 5 bases and J by 0 bases, and 17 bases separated the two germline ends. Germline V gene data show CDR1 as MNHEY and CDR2 as SMNVEV (reference sequence). The CDR3 DNA reads TGTGCCAGCAGTCTCGGTTCTTCGGGGGACTCCTACGAGCAGTACTTC. This sequence encodes CASSLGSSGDSYEQYF.

Comments on this clone: The same CDR3 can be traced to other DNA sequences in this sample. J is TRBJ1-1 and V is TRBV7-9; D perhaps matches TRBD1 (6 bases). Germline V gene data show CDR1 as SEHNR and CDR2 as FQNEAQ (reference sequence). Trimming took off 5 bases at V and 3 bases at J, with 10 bases between the two ends. There are 13 residues in the CDR3. The chain's CDR3 is CASSLEGDTEAFF. The CDR3 nucleotides are TGTGCCAGCAGCCTCGAGGGGGACACTGAAGCTTTCTTT.

J is TRBJ1-1 and V is TRBV2, with D uncertain. V gave up 6 bases and J gave up 1 base, with 9 bases separating them. The CDR3 loop spans 13 amino acids. Per germline, CDR1 SNHLY and CDR2 FYNNEI. CDR3 sequence: CASRRGGNTEAFF. For the CDR3, the DNA is TGTGCCAGCAGACGTGGAGGGAACACTGAAGCTTTCTTT.

The rearrangement joins TRBV7-9 to TRBJ1-6, with D possibly matching TRBD1 (6 bases). The CDR3 sequence is 15 residues long. Deletions cut 1 base from V and 10 bases from J, with 14 bases between. Germline V gene data show CDR1 as SEHNR and CDR2 as FQNEAQ (reference sequence). The CDR3 nucleotides read TGTGCCAGCAGCTTAGATGGGGGCGCCGGATCACCCCTCCACTTT. Translated: CASSLDGGAGSPLHF.

The chain combines TRBV4-1 with TRBJ2-2; 7 bases match TRBD1. J lost 3 bases, V lost 6 bases, and 16 bases had no gene match. This CDR3 has 18 residues. Germline V gene lookup returns CDR1 MGHRA and CDR2 YSYEKL. CDR3 coding DNA: TGCGCCAGCAGTTTGTTCCCGATCGGACAGGTCGACACCGGGGAGCTGTTTTTT. Protein sequence: CASSLFPIGQVDTGELFF.

This rearrangement joins TRBV4-2 to TRBJ1-1; 8 positions agree with TRBD1. In germline, CDR1 is LGHNA, CDR2 YNFKEQ. The junction had 10 bases not matched to a gene; V was cut back by 0 bases and J by 4 bases. This CDR3 has 17 residues. CDR3 DNA sequence: TGTGCCAGCAGCCAAGACGCCCAAAGGACAGGGCCCACTGAAGCTTTCTTT. This encodes CASSQDAQRTGPTEAFF.

This clone came up a few times. The chain recombines TRBV6-5 with TRBJ1-5; weak D call: TRBD1 (6 bases). The V and J ends lost 0 bases and 6 bases respectively, with 12 bases between them. The length of the CDR3 is 15 residues. In germline, CDR1 is MNHEY, CDR2 SVGAGI. CDR3 nucleotide sequence: TGTGCCAGCAGTTACTCTCCGGGGGGCGGTCAGCCCCAGCATTTT. It codes for CASSYSPGGGQPQHF.

The genes are TRBV28 and TRBJ2-5; D remains unclear. The length of the CDR3 is 12 residues. Germline V gives CDR1 MDHEN, CDR2 SYDVKM. V was shortened by 1 base and J by 5 bases, with 5 bases between the two germline ends. In DNA form, the CDR3 reads TGTGCCAGCAGTTTATTCGGTGAGACCCAGTACTTC. Translating gives CASSLFGETQYF.

The chain links TRBV11-2 to TRBJ1-5, with TRBD1 matching over 7 bases. In germline, CDR1 is SGHAT, CDR2 FQNNGV. CDR3 size: 16 residues. After removal of 5 bases from V and 8 bases from J, the junction contained 15 bases not matched to a gene. CDR3 loop: CASSAGLTGQGEPQHF. CDR3 sequence (DNA): TGTGCCAGCAGCGCCGGGTTGACAGGGCAAGGGGAGCCCCAGCATTTT.

The rearrangement links TRBV7-9 to TRBJ1-4; D is possibly TRBD1 (6 bases). V was clipped by 5 bases and J by 7 bases, with 17 bases between them. This CDR3 contains 15 residues. Per the germline V gene, CDR1 is SEHNR and CDR2 is FQNEAQ (reference sequence). The CDR3 spells CASSLPQGRGEKLFF. DNA of the CDR3: TGTGCCAGCAGCCTCCCTCAGGGGAGGGGTGAAAAACTGTTTTTT.

The gene calls are TRBV27 and TRBJ2-1, with 8 bases fitting TRBD2. Losses at the gene ends were 3 bases for V and 10 bases for J; bases not matched to a gene: 17. The CDR3 loop spans 17 amino acids. Germline V gene lookup returns CDR1 MNHEY and CDR2 SMNVEV (reference sequence). CDR3 loop: CASSFPHRGGRAGEQFF. The CDR3 nucleotides read TGTGCCAGCAGTTTCCCTCACCGGGGGGGGAGGGCCGGGGAGCAGTTCTTC.

V usage is TRBV9 and J usage is TRBJ1-5; D is perhaps TRBD1 (6 bases). The V end was cut by 3 bases, the J end by 4 bases, with 11 bases between. The germline V gene encodes CDR1 SGDLS and CDR2 YYNGEE. This CDR3 region has 14 residues. CDR3 amino acids: CASSEGVTNQPQHF. CDR3 coding DNA: TGTGCCAGCAGCGAGGGGGTGACGAATCAGCCCCAGCATTTT.

The chain recombines TRBV19 with TRBJ1-5, with D possibly TRBD1 on 6 matching bases. This CDR3 comprises 15 residues. Germline V gene data show CDR1 as LNHDA and CDR2 as SQIVND (reference sequence). Trimming pared 3 bases from V and 3 bases from J, leaving 12 bases between. The CDR3 DNA is TGTGCCAGTAGTATGAGGTTGGGGGCCAATCAGCCCCAGCATTTT. It yields the protein CASSMRLGANQPQHF. The full variable domain, completed using reference TRBV19 and TRBJ1-5, is DGGITQSPKYLFRKEGQNVTLSCEQNLNHDAMYWYRQDPGQGLRLIYYSQIVNDFQKGDIAEGYSVSREKKESFPLTVTSAQKNPTAFYLCASSMRLGANQPQHFGDGTRLSIL.

For the CDR3, the DNA is TGTGCCAGCAGTGAGGTGAGGGTTGGTACTGAAGCTTTCTTT. It encodes CASSEVRVGTEAFF. The chain recombines TRBV2 with TRBJ1-1, with unresolved D. Deletions cut 3 bases from V and 5 bases from J, with 13 bases between. Per germline, CDR1 SNHLY and CDR2 FYNNEI. The length of the CDR3 is 14 residues.

This clone is categorized as medium-sized (0.01 to 0.1%). The rearrangement uses TRBV2 and TRBJ1-1, with D maybe TRBD1 (6 bases). With 4 bases removed from V and 3 bases from J, the gap between germline ends came to 12 bases. The germline gives CDR1 SNHLY, CDR2 FYNNEI. CDR3 length equals 14 residues. The CDR3 loop is CASSAQGRDTEAFF. In DNA, the CDR3 is TGTGCCAGCAGTGCACAGGGAAGGGACACTGAAGCTTTCTTT. The whole variable domain, remainder taken from reference TRBV2 and TRBJ1-1, is EPEVTQTPSHQVTQMGQEVILRCVPISNHLYFYWYRQILGQKVEFLVSFYNNEISEKSEIFDDQFSVERPDGSNFTLKIRSTKLEDSAMYFCASSAQGRDTEAFFGQGTRLTVV.

The chain is built from TRBV28 and TRBJ2-3; 9 positions agree with TRBD1. V shed 8 bases, J shed 1 base, and the junction held 7 bases outside the gene matches. CDR1 and CDR2 (germline): MDHEN, SYDVKM. The CDR3 spans 15 residues. CDR3 sequence: CASGNRDRGTDTQYF. In DNA, the CDR3 is TGTGCCAGCGGTAACCGGGACAGGGGCACAGATACGCAGTATTTT. The whole variable domain, filled in from reference TRBV28 and TRBJ2-3, reads DVKVTQSSRYLVKRTGEKVFLECVQDMDHENMFWYRQDPGLGLRLIYFSYDVKMKEKGDIPEGYSVSREKKERFSLILESASTNQTSMYLCASGNRDRGTDTQYFGPGTRLTVL.